Following are 3 T cell receptor beta chains from one sample sequenced in a study of OX40 agonist ivuxolimab in advanced cancers. TCRdb's table, derived via immunoSEQ multiplex PCR, lists solely in-frame clones and lacks some. Of fewer than 85,000 clones in the sample, around 92% are singletons; the top ten hold 0.45% to 0.65%. The specimen comprised CD4+ or CD8+ T cells sorted from blood, sampled in a trial of the OX40 agonist ivuxolimab. These receptors were collected from an adult with an advanced solid tumor such as melanoma, head and neck, liver or kidney cancer.

J is TRBJ2-7 and V is TRBV19; TRBD2 matches at 9 bases. CDR3 size: 15 residues. The ends lost 5 bases at V and 4 bases at J; junction bases unmatched: 9. CDR1 and CDR2 from the germline V gene are LNHDA and SQIVND (reference sequence). Here the CDR3 reads CASSPNLSGSYEQYF. For the CDR3, the DNA is TGTGCCAGTAGTCCCAATCTTAGCGGGAGTTACGAGCAGTACTTC.

The sample holds one count of this clone. The chain is built from TRBV28 and TRBJ1-5; 7 bases match TRBD1. The length of the CDR3 is 15 residues. Germline values: CDR1 MDHEN, CDR2 SYDVKM. Losses at the gene ends were 6 bases for V and 5 bases for J; bases not matched to a gene: 10. The CDR3 DNA sequence: TGTGCCAGCAGACAAGACAGGGAGGGGGATCAGCCCCAGCATTTT. Translation: CASRQDREGDQPQHF.

This chain joins TRBV5-1 and TRBJ2-7; TRBD2 matches 8 bases. The CDR3 runs 16 residues. V was pared by 4 bases and J by 3 bases, with 12 bases of the junction left unmatched. Looked up from germline, CDR1 is SGHRS and CDR2 is YFSETQ. CDR3 coding DNA: TGCGCCAGCAGCCCTCTCCGACTAGCGAGCAACTACGAGCAGTACTTC. Its translation is CASSPLRLASNYEQYF.